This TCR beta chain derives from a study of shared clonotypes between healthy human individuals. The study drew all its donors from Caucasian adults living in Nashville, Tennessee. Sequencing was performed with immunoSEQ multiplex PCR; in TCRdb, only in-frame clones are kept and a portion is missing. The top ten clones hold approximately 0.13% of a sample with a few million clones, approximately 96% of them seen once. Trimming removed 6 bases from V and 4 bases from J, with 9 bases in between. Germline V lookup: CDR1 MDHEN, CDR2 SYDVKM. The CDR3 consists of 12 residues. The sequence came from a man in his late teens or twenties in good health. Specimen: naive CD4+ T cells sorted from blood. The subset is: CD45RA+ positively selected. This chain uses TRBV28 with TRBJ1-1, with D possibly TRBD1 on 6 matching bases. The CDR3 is CASRSGVTEAFF. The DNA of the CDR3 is TGTGCCAGCAGGTCAGGGGTCACTGAAGCTTTCTTT.